The T cell receptor beta chain described here comes from a study of T cell responses to AZD1222 COVID-19 vaccine. As concerns this clone: The antigen is undetermined.

Losses at the gene ends were 0 bases for V and 0 bases for J; bases not matched to a gene: 8. CDR1 SGHKS and CDR2 YYEKEE come from the germline V gene (reference sequence). The CDR3 contains 17 residues. Assay used: immunoSEQ multiplex PCR; TCRdb lists only in-frame clones, some missing. This sample has more than 150,000 clones, with 85% to 95% found just once. Study-level points and caveats: Possibly, clonal diversity was underestimated; donors were largely white British and included more females. Unmutated variant regions reportedly attract nearly half of all spike-specific TCRs.

This TCR was recovered from an adult in good health. The chain is built from TRBV5-5 and TRBJ2-7; 8 bases align to TRBD2. Sequences were derived from peripheral blood, sampled on day 0 of AZD1222 vaccination. The DNA for the CDR3 is TGTGCCAGCAGCTTGGGAACAAGCGGGGGTGTCTCCTACGAGCAGTACTTC. Translating it yields CASSLGTSGGVSYEQYF.